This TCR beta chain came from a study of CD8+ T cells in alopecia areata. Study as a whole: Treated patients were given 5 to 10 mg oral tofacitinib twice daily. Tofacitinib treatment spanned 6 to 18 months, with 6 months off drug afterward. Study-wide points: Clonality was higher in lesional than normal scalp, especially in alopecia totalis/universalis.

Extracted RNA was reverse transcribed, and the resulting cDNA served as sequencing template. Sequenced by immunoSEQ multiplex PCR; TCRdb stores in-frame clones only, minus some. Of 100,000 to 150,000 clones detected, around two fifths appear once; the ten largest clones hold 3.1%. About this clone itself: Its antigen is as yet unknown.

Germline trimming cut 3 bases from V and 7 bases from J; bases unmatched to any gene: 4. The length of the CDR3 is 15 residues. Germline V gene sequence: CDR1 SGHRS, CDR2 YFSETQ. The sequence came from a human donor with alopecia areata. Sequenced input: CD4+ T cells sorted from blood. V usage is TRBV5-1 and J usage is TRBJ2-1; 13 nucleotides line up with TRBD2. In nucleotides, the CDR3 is TGCGCCAGCAGCTCGACTAGCGGGGGGACAAATGAGCAGTTCTTC. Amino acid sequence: CASSSTSGGTNEQFF. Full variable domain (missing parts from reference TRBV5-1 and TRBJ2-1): KAGVTQTPRYLIKTRGQQVTLSCSPISGHRSVSWYQQTPGQGLQFLFEYFSETQRNKGNFPGRFSGRQFSNSRSEMNVSTLELGDSALYLCASSSTSGGTNEQFFGPGTRLTVL.